Described below is a single T cell receptor (beta chain) sequence and its context. Its specificity is not known. The germline gene is not matched at one end of the junction; a read error may be the cause. The data are from a study of molecular identifiers for immune sequencing clone quantification. In the study overall: Replicates partitioned RNA from roughly 21,000 or 96,000 naive CD8 cells into five parts, sequencing four.

Bulk libraries came from a prior protocol with listed TCR primers. TCRdb recomputed calls from the PCR reads with MiXCR, one row per CDR3 protein. The repertoire holds hundreds of thousands of distinct CDR3 sequences, about 25% seen once, with about 0.81% in the top ten. Naive CD8 T cell sorting was performed on the CD8+CD4-CCR7+CD45RA+ phenotype. Study observations and caveats: Over 99% of CMV-specific effector molecules, but under 1% of naive ones, were in clones above 20 copies.

CDR1 is SSHAT, CDR2 FNYEAQ, per germline (reference sequence). CDR3 length: 14 amino acids. This receptor was taken from a human donor in good health. Some libraries in this study had Jurkat cell RNA spiked in. This chain joins TRBV7-7 and TRBJ2-2; D ambiguous. Sequencing used naive CD8+ T cells from blood, with Jurkat cell RNA spiked in. Subset given: FACS-sorted CD8+CD4-CCR7+CD45RA+ naive T cells. The CDR3 DNA reads as TGTGCTAGCAGCTTGAACGATTACACCGGGGAGCTGTTTTTT. Translated: CASSLNDYTGELFF.